The 22 T cell receptor beta chains given below trace back to one sample, sequenced in a study of T cell repertoires in cytomegalovirus infection. TCRdb analysed the reads with MiXCR anew, one entry per CDR3 protein. This sample has 740,000 or so distinct CDR3 sequences, with 35% to 45% found just once. The sequenced sample was PBMCs. All receptors come from a human donor in good health (CMV status not recorded). Some clones in this sample may be carry-over from other donors' samples.

This clonotype was counted between two and nine times. The chain couples TRBV10-2 to TRBJ2-1; 10 bases match TRBD2. Trimming cost V 7 bases and J 0 bases; bases outside gene matches: 18. Germline-derived CDR1 and CDR2 are WSHSY and SAAADI. CDR3 size: 20 residues. The CDR3 DNA sequence: TGCGCCAGCATTCCCCGGGCCCCGCGGCTAGCGGGGGACTCCTACAATGAGCAGTTCTTC. As protein: CASIPRAPRLAGDSYNEQFF.

This clonotype showed up many times. CDR3 in amino acids: CASSELVSGQPQHF. The CDR3 nucleotides are TGTGCCAGCAGTGAATTGGTGAGTGGTCAGCCCCAGCATTTT. The chain joins TRBV6-1 to TRBJ1-5; D unclear. Germline assignment: CDR1 MNHNS and CDR2 SASEGT. The CDR3 consists of 14 residues. Trimming cost V 2 bases and J 6 bases, with 11 bases left between them.

V usage is TRBV7-8 and J usage is TRBJ2-7; no definite D call. The CDR3 sequence is 16 residues long. Germline V gene lookup returns CDR1 SGHVS and CDR2 FQNEAQ. Trimming took 0 bases from V and 2 from J, leaving 14 bases between them. As DNA, the CDR3 is TGTGCCAGCAGCTTAGCGTTGGATTACGATGCCTACGAGCAGTACTTC. Its protein product is CASSLALDYDAYEQYF.

The table lists this clonotype with a few counts. V and J are TRBV19 and TRBJ1-5, with D hard to call. The CDR3 length is 17 residues. V was pared by 5 bases and J by 1 base, with 18 bases between. Germline loops: CDR1 LNHDA, CDR2 SQIVND (reference sequence). CDR3 amino acids: CASSLGAGISSNQPQHF. DNA for the CDR3: TGTGCCAGTAGTCTCGGTGCAGGAATCAGCAGCAATCAGCCCCAGCATTTT. The whole variable domain, remainder taken from reference TRBV19 and TRBJ1-5, is DGGITQSPKYLFRKEGQNVTLSCEQNLNHDAMYWYRQDPGQGLRLIYYSQIVNDFQKGDIAEGYSVSREKKESFPLTVTSAQKNPTAFYLCASSLGAGISSNQPQHFGDGTRLSIL.

This clonotype was detected many times. The chain couples TRBV27 to TRBJ2-5; D is uncertain. Trimming stripped 6 bases from V and 1 base from J, with 9 bases between. The germline V gene has CDR1 MNHEY and CDR2 SMNVEV (reference sequence). The CDR3 spans 13 residues. The DNA for the CDR3 is TGTGCCAGCAGCTTACGTCCCCAAGAGACCCAGTACTTC. Its translation: CASSLRPQETQYF.

This clonotype was observed a handful of times. J is TRBJ2-5 and V is TRBV19; D may be TRBD1 (6 bases). The germline gives CDR1 LNHDA, CDR2 SQIVND (reference sequence). This CDR3 spans 15 amino acids. V was clipped by 7 bases and J by 2 bases, with 17 bases between them. Here the CDR3 DNA reads TGTGCCAGTAAGGCGAGGGGGACCCGACAAGAGACCCAGTACTTC. Protein sequence: CASKARGTRQETQYF.

The J gene is TRBJ2-7, the V gene TRBV19; weak D call: TRBD2 (6 bases). The length of the CDR3 is 15 residues. The germline V gene encodes CDR1 LNHDA and CDR2 SQIVND (reference sequence). Trimming shortened V by 3 bases and J by 2 bases, and 14 bases separated the two germline ends. CDR3 nucleotide sequence: TGTGCCAGTAGTATGGGGTCGGGGGACCCCTACGAGCAGTACTTC. It encodes CASSMGSGDPYEQYF.

V usage is TRBV20-1 and J usage is TRBJ1-4; unclear D gene. Trimming removed 5 bases from V and 0 bases from J, with 13 bases in between. CDR3 length: 15 residues. CDR1 is DFQATT, CDR2 SNEGSKA, per germline (reference sequence). Written as DNA, the CDR3 is TGCAGTGCTTCCCACCCGAGGGCAACTAATGAAAAACTGTTTTTT. Translated, it gives CSASHPRATNEKLFF.

The genes are TRBV6-6 and TRBJ1-1; maybe TRBD1 (6 bases). The germline V gene encodes CDR1 MNHNY and CDR2 SVGAGI (reference sequence). This CDR3 has 18 residues. V lost 2 bases and J lost 1, with 20 bases in between. This chain's CDR3 is CASSYSPGTLDANTEAFF. The CDR3 DNA reads TGTGCCAGCAGTTACAGCCCAGGGACATTGGATGCGAACACTGAAGCTTTCTTT.

Notes on this clonotype: This could be a read error, since a much larger clone is one nucleotide away. The genes are TRBV7-9 and TRBJ1-1; D not certain. This CDR3 has 14 residues. Germline V gene data show CDR1 as SEHNR and CDR2 as FQNEAQ (reference sequence). The CDR3, as DNA: TGTGCCATCAGCCTCACAGCAATGAACACTGAAGCTTTCTTT. Translating it yields CAISLTAMNTEAFF.

The V call is TRBV6-2 or TRBV6-3, the J call TRBJ1-1; D gene ambiguous. Deletions cut 2 bases from V and 4 bases from J, with 5 bases between. Germline-derived CDR1 and CDR2 are MNHEY and SVGEGT. There are 12 residues in the CDR3. CDR3 sequence: CASSYRATEAFF. CDR3 coding DNA: TGTGCCAGCAGTTACCGGGCCACTGAAGCTTTCTTT.

This clonotype was counted between two and nine times. The gene calls are TRBV2 and TRBJ1-5, with D perhaps TRBD1 (6 bases). The V end was cut by 1 base, the J end by 1 base, with 17 bases between. Germline CDR1 is SNHLY and CDR2 is FYNNEI. The CDR3 has 18 residues. The CDR3 bases are TGTGCCAGCAGTGAAGGGGGGGCCAGGCCCTTGAGCAATCAGCCCCAGCATTTT. Amino acids: CASSEGGARPLSNQPQHF. The full variable domain, with the rest looked up from reference TRBV2 and TRBJ1-5, is EPEVTQTPSHQVTQMGQEVILRCVPISNHLYFYWYRQILGQKVEFLVSFYNNEISEKSEIFDDQFSVERPDGSNFTLKIRSTKLEDSAMYFCASSEGGARPLSNQPQHFGDGTRLSIL.

The chain employs TRBV10-3 and TRBJ2-5; no definite D call. From germline, CDR1 is ENHRY and CDR2 SYGVKD. Trimming shortened V by 2 bases and J by 4 bases, and 5 bases separated the two germline ends. The CDR3 extends over 12 amino acids. In DNA form, the CDR3 reads TGTGCCATCAGTGAGATGCGAGAGACCCAGTACTTC. This encodes CAISEMRETQYF.

In its sample, this clonotype was seen many times. V usage is TRBV7-2 and J usage is TRBJ1-6, with 12 bases that match TRBD1. Germline-derived CDR1 and CDR2 are SGHTA and FQGNSA. The CDR3 runs 16 residues. Germline trimming cut 5 bases from V and 10 bases from J; bases unmatched to any gene: 9. CDR3 sequence reads: CASSPLGQGARSPLHF. Written as DNA, the CDR3 is TGTGCCAGCAGCCCTTTGGGACAGGGGGCTAGATCACCCCTCCACTTT.

V and J are TRBV30 and TRBJ1-1; D perhaps matches TRBD1 (5 bases). The CDR3 is 14 residues long. Between the trimmed V and J ends, which lost 4 bases and 1 base, there was a span of 13 bases. Germline assignment: CDR1 GTSNPN and CDR2 SVGIG (reference sequence). The CDR3 nucleotides read TGTGCCTGGAAAGTGGGACGTACGAACACTGAAGCTTTCTTT. Protein sequence: CAWKVGRTNTEAFF. Complete variable domain (other parts from reference TRBV30 and TRBJ1-1): SQTIHQWPATLVQPVGSPLSLECTVEGTSNPNLYWYRQAAGRGLQLLFYSVGIGQISSEVPQNLSASRPQDRQFILSSKKLLLSDSGFYLCAWKVGRTNTEAFFGQGTRLTVV.

This clonotype has a handful of counts. The chain carries TRBV6-4 and TRBJ2-3; 10 bases align to TRBD2. Trimming took 4 bases from V and 2 from J; bases not matched to a gene: 6. The CDR3 has 16 residues. Germline assignment: CDR1 MRHNA and CDR2 SNTAGT. The CDR3 protein is CASSALAGGFTDTQYF. The CDR3 DNA reads as TGTGCCAGCAGTGCATTAGCGGGAGGTTTCACAGATACGCAGTATTTT.

Points on this clonotype: A much more abundant neighbour one base away suggests this may be a read error. This sequence joins TRBV28 and TRBJ1-5, with a possible D match to TRBD1 (5 bases). Trimming pared 8 bases from V and 6 bases from J, leaving 20 bases between. The CDR3 is 15 amino acids. The germline gives CDR1 MDHEN, CDR2 SYDVKM. CDR3 coding DNA: TGTGCCAGCCGTGGGGACGGGGCAGAGGGTCAGCCCCAGCATTTT. Translating it yields CASRGDGAEGQPQHF.

This clonotype was found once. Because it lacks the conserved phenylalanine or tryptophan at the end, this CDR3 is likely a read error. This sequence joins TRBV20-1 and TRBJ2-7; 9 bases fit TRBD1. Trimming at V came to 5 bases and at J to 0 bases, leaving 2 bases not matched to a gene. CDR1 DFQATT and CDR2 SNEGSKA come from the germline V gene (reference sequence). The CDR3 contains 13 residues. CDR3 sequence: CSAWTGDSYEQYL. The CDR3 DNA reads TGCAGTGCTTGGACAGGGGACTCCTACGAGCAGTACTTA.

The chain links TRBV28 to TRBJ1-1; D possibly corresponds to TRBD1 (6 bases). The V and J ends lost 5 bases and 3 bases respectively, with 10 bases between them. Germline V CDR1 and CDR2: MDHEN, SYDVKM. The length of the CDR3 is 13 residues. The CDR3 region has the DNA TGTGCCAGCAGTGTGAGGGGGGACACTGAAGCTTTCTTT. Its translation is CASSVRGDTEAFF. Filled out from reference TRBV28 and TRBJ1-1, the complete variable domain reads DVKVTQSSRYLVKRTGEKVFLECVQDMDHENMFWYRQDPGLGLRLIYFSYDVKMKEKGDIPEGYSVSREKKERFSLILESASTNQTSMYLCASSVRGDTEAFFGQGTRLTVV.

Notes on this clonotype: Germline is not matched at one junction end, which may reflect a read error. This chain uses TRBV29-1 with TRBJ1-3, with no clear D. Germline-derived CDR1 and CDR2 are SQVTM and ANQGSEA. The length of the CDR3 is 13 residues. In DNA, the CDR3 is TGCAGCGCTGAAGGACTCTCTGGAAACACCATATATTTT. Its translation: CSAEGLSGNTIYF.

The table lists this clonotype with a few counts. A junction boundary mismatches the germline segment, possibly from a read error. This rearrangement joins TRBV12-3 or TRBV12-4 to TRBJ1-2; D is perhaps TRBD1 (6 bases). The CDR3 has 14 amino acids. In DNA form, the CDR3 reads TGTGCCAGTAGTTGGGGGGGCGCTACGGGGGGCTACACCTTC. The encoded protein is CASSWGGATGGYTF.

In regard to this clonotype: Since the CDR3 does not end with the conserved phenylalanine or tryptophan, this likely comes from a read error. The chain combines TRBV11-2 with TRBJ2-6; possibly TRBD1 or TRBD2 for D (5 bases each). The CDR3 loop spans 18 amino acids. Germline assignment: CDR1 SGHAT and CDR2 FQNNGV. Trimming pared 8 bases from V and 0 bases from J, leaving 20 bases between. CDR3 bases: TGTGCCAGCGGCAATACGGGACGAGGGACCTCTGGGGCCAACGTCCTGACTTTA. This sequence encodes CASGNTGRGTSGANVLTL.